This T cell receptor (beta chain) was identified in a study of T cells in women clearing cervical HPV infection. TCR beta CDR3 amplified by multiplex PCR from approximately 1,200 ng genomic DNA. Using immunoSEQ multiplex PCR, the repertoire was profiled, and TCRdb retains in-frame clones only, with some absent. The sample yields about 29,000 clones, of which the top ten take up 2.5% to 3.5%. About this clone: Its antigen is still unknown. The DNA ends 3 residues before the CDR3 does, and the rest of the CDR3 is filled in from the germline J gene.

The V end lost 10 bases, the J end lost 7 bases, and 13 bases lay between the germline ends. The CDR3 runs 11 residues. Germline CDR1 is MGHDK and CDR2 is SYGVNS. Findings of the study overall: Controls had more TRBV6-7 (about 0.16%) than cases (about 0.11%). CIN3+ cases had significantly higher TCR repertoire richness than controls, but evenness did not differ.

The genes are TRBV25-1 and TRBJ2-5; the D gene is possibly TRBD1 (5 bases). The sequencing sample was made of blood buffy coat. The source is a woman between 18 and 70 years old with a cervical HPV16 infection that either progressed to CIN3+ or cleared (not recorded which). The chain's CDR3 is CATHQGATQYF. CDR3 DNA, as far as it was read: TGTGCCACCCACCAGGGCGCGACC.